Below, one TCR beta chain is given with its context. This sample stems from a study of T cells in Graves' hyperthyroidism and ophthalmopathy. There were TCR beta CDR3 regions amplified from RNA transcripts. Researchers ran a first-round RT-PCR on the TCR CDR3 using the HTBI primer set. TCRdb re-called the multiplex PCR reads through MiXCR, storing one row per CDR3 protein. Here the sample spans a few hundred thousand distinct CDR3 sequences, around 21% being singletons. Unmatched junction bases numbered 2, after V lost 0 bases and J lost 4 bases. The germline gives CDR1 GTSNPN, CDR2 SVGIG (reference sequence). This CDR3 spans 13 amino acids.

Sequencing was carried out using blood. This receptor was taken from a man aged 18 to 30 with Graves' hyperthyroidism. V is TRBV30 and J is TRBJ2-5; 7 bases align to TRBD2. The CDR3 loop reads CAWSVLAGETQYF. The CDR3 DNA reads as TGTGCCTGGAGTGTGTTAGCGGGAGAGACCCAGTACTTC.